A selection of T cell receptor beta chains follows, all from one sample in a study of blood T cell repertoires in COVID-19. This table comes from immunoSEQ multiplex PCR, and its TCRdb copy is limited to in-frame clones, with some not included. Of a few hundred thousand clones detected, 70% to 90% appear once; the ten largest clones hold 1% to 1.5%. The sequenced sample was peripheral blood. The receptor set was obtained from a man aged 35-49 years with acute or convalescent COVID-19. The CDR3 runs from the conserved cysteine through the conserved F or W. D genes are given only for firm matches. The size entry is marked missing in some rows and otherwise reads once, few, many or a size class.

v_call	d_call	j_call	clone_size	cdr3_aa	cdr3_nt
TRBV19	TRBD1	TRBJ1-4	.	CARTLSGTGGPMPSKLFF	TGTGCCAGGACCCTCAGCGGGACAGGGGGCCCCATGCCTAGTAAACTGTTTTTT
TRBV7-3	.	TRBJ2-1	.	CASSLQGGLRNEQFF	TGTGCCAGCAGCTTACAGGGGGGCCTTAGGAATGAGCAGTTCTTC
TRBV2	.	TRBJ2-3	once	CASSEARSTDTQYF	TGTGCCAGCAGTGAAGCGCGTTCTACGGATACGCAGTATTTT
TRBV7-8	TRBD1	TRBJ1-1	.	CASSFPPIRTGKNTEAFF	TGTGCCAGCAGCTTCCCCCCCATACGGACAGGGAAGAACACTGAAGCTTTCTTT
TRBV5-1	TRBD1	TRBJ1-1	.	CASSLGDRGLAFF	TGCGCCAGCAGCTTGGGGGACAGGGGGCTAGCTTTCTTT
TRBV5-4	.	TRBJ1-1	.	CASSSPPVGGHTEAFF	TGTGCCAGCAGCTCCCCCCCGGTGGGGGGTCACACTGAAGCTTTCTTT
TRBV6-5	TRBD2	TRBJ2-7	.	CASSLGLARGEQYF	TGTGCCAGCAGTTTAGGACTAGCAAGAGGCGAGCAGTACTTC
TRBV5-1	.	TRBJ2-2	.	CASSPGTRNTGELFF	TGCGCCAGCAGCCCTGGGACTCGGAACACCGGGGAGCTGTTTTTT
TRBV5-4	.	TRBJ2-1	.	CASSSDSYNEQFF	TGTGCCAGCAGTTCTGACAGCTACAATGAGCAGTTCTTC
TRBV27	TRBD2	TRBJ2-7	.	CASSPGLAVNYEQYF	TGTGCCAGCAGTCCGGGACTAGCGGTGAACTACGAGCAGTACTTC
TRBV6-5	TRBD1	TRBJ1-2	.	CASKRQGNYGYTF	TGTGCCAGCAAGAGACAGGGGAACTATGGCTACACCTTC
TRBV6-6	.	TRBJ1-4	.	CASSPDSKLFF	TGTGCCAGCAGTCCTGACAGTAAACTGTTTTTT
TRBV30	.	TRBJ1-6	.	CAWRFGSSYNSPLHF	TGTGCCTGGAGATTTGGGAGCTCCTATAATTCACCCCTCCACTTT
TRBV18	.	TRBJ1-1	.	CASSPGGQSNTEAFF	TGTGCCAGCTCACCCGGTGGGCAGTCGAACACTGAAGCTTTCTTT
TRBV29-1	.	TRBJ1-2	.	CSVPGTHNYGYTF	TGCAGCGTCCCAGGGACACACAACTATGGCTACACCTTC
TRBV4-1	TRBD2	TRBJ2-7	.	CASSPMAYLAGNEQYF	TGCGCCAGCAGCCCAATGGCTTACCTAGCGGGGAACGAGCAGTACTTC
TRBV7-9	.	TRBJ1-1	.	CASSLDGGTAEAFF	TGTGCCAGCAGCTTAGATGGAGGGACGGCTGAAGCTTTCTTT
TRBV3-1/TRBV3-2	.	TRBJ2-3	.	CASSQSRTSSTDTQYF	TGTGCCAGCAGCCAAAGTCGGACTTCTAGCACAGATACGCAGTATTTT
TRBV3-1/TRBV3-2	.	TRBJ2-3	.	CASRGRRTDTQYF	TGTGCCAGCAGGGGGAGACGGACAGATACGCAGTATTTT
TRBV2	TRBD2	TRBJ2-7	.	CASRGLVDHEQYF	TGTGCCAGCAGGGGACTAGTTGATCACGAGCAGTACTTC
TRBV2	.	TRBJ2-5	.	CASKREETQYF	TGTGCCAGCAAGAGGGAAGAGACCCAGTACTTC
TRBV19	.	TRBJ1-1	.	CASSIVSSEAFF	TGTGCCAGTAGTATAGTTAGTTCTGAAGCTTTCTTT
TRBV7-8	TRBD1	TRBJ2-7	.	CASSQGAGRRRNNYEQYF	TGTGCCAGCAGCCAGGGGGCGGGTAGGAGGAGAAACAATTACGAGCAGTACTTC
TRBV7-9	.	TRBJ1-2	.	CASSLLQGGGYTF	TGTGCCAGCAGCTTACTGCAGGGCGGAGGCTACACCTTC
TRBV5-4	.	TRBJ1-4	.	CASSRGGGGSDEKLFF	TGTGCCAGCAGCCGCGGCGGGGGGGGTTCTGATGAAAAACTGTTTTTT
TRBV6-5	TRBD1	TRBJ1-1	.	CASRDRGERNTEAFF	TGTGCCAGCAGAGACAGGGGCGAGAGAAACACTGAAGCTTTCTTT
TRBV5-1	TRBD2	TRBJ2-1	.	CASSLGTSGIYNEQFF	TGCGCCAGCAGCTTGGGGACTAGCGGGATCTACAATGAGCAGTTCTTC
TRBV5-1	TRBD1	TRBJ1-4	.	CASKGQTEKLFF	TGCGCCAGCAAGGGACAGACCGAAAAACTGTTTTTT
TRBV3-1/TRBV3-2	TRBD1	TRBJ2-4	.	CASSHGQGADIQYF	TGTGCCAGCAGCCACGGACAGGGGGCGGACATTCAGTACTTC
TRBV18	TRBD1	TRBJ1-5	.	CASSPAPDRDRPQHF	TGTGCCAGCTCGCCCGCTCCTGATCGGGACAGACCCCAGCATTTT
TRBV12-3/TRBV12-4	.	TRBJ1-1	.	CASMSGGPTEAFF	TGTGCCAGCATGTCCGGAGGCCCGACTGAAGCTTTCTTT
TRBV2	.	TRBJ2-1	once	CASSELRANEQFF	TGTGCCAGCAGTGAATTGCGGGCCAATGAGCAGTTCTTC
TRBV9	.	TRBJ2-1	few	CASTHPAGNEQFF	TGTGCCAGCACCCACCCGGCGGGGAATGAGCAGTTCTTC
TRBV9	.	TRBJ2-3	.	CASSVALGNTDTQYF	TGTGCCAGCAGCGTAGCTCTTGGCAACACAGATACGCAGTATTTT
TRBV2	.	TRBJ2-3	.	CASGFSKGDTQYF	TGTGCCAGCGGGTTCTCTAAGGGGGATACGCAGTATTTT
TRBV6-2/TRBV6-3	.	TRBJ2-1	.	CASSYSKQGSYNEQFF	TGTGCCAGCAGTTACTCGAAGCAGGGCTCCTACAATGAGCAGTTCTTC
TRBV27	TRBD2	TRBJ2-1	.	CASSPWTSGSHNEQFF	TGTGCCAGCAGTCCTTGGACTAGCGGGAGCCACAATGAGCAGTTCTTC
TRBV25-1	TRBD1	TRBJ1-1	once	CASSGTRTGAWNTEAFF	TGTGCCAGCAGTGGTACTCGGACAGGGGCTTGGAACACTGAAGCTTTCTTT
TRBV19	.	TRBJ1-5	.	CASSIGQDSNQPQHF	TGTGCCAGTAGTATAGGTCAGGATAGCAATCAGCCCCAGCATTTT
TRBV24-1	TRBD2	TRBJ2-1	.	CATSDTLAGDNEQFF	TGTGCCACCAGTGATACCCTAGCGGGGGACAATGAGCAGTTCTTC
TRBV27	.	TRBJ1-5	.	CASSFLWTANQPQHF	TGTGCCAGCAGTTTCCTTTGGACAGCGAATCAGCCCCAGCATTTT
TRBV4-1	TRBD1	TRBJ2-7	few	CASARVGTGSSYEQYF	TGCGCCAGCGCTAGAGTGGGGACAGGGAGCTCCTACGAGCAGTACTTC
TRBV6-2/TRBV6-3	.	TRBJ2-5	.	CASSLVQETQYF	TGTGCCAGCAGTCTAGTACAAGAGACCCAGTACTTC
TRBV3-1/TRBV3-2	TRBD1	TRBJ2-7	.	CASSQDQGVYEQYF	TGTGCCAGCAGCCAAGATCAGGGGGTCTACGAGCAGTACTTC
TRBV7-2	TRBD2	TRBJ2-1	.	CASSRDYSGRNEQFF	TGTGCCAGCAGCCGGGACTACTCAGGTAGGAATGAGCAGTTCTTC
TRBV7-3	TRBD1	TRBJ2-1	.	CASSPTVDRGRHEQFF	TGTGCCAGCAGCCCCACCGTTGACAGGGGTAGGCATGAGCAGTTCTTC
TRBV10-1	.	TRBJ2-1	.	CASSPDRFSEQFF	TGCGCCAGCAGTCCGGACAGATTTTCTGAGCAGTTCTTC
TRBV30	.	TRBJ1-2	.	CAWRTHGTVAGEGYTF	TGTGCCTGGAGGACTCATGGCACGGTGGCTGGGGAGGGCTACACCTTC
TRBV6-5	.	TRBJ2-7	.	CASSQLVMYSEQYF	TGTGCCAGCAGCCAATTAGTAATGTATTCCGAGCAGTACTTC
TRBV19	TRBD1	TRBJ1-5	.	CASSTRQGFSRIAQPQHF	TGTGCCAGTAGTACCCGACAGGGTTTTTCTCGGATCGCTCAGCCCCAGCATTTT
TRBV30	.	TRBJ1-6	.	CACPGGSSYNSPLHF	TGTGCCTGCCCGGGTGGGAGCTCCTATAATTCACCCCTCCACTTT
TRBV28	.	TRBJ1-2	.	CASSWALGYTF	TGTGCCAGCAGTTGGGCGCTTGGCTACACCTTC
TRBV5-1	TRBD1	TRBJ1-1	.	CASSPPRTGNTEAFF	TGCGCCAGCAGCCCTCCACGGACAGGGAACACTGAAGCTTTCTTT
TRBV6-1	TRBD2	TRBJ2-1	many	CASSEIAGGLNEQFF	TGTGCCAGCAGTGAAATAGCGGGGGGGCTCAATGAGCAGTTCTTC
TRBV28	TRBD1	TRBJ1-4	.	CASVKDRARNEKLFF	TGTGCCAGCGTCAAGGACAGGGCGAGAAATGAAAAACTGTTTTTT
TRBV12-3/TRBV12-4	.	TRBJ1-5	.	CASLGPGNQPQHF	TGTGCCAGCCTTGGGCCGGGCAATCAGCCCCAGCATTTT
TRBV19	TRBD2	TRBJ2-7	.	CASSIGGGSYEQYF	TGTGCCAGTAGTATCGGGGGGGGCTCCTACGAGCAGTACTTC